These 11 T cell receptor beta chains were all obtained from the same sample, sequenced in a study of blood T cell repertoires in COVID-19. Sequencing used immunoSEQ multiplex PCR; TCRdb keeps in-frame clones, though not all of them. The sample has fewer than 75,000 clones, 90% seen once. Specimen: peripheral blood. The origin of the receptors is a human donor in a cohort sampled during active COVID-19.

The count of this clone is one. The V and J genes are TRBV5-4 and TRBJ1-2, with 7 bases that match TRBD1. Germline V gene lookup returns CDR1 SGHNT and CDR2 YYREEE (reference sequence). V lost 4 bases, J lost 0 bases, and 12 bases stayed unmatched. The CDR3 extends over 17 amino acids. CDR3 sequence: CASSPRQGVVANYGYTF. As DNA, the CDR3 is TGTGCCAGCAGCCCTAGACAGGGCGTGGTAGCTAACTATGGCTACACCTTC.

The table lists this clone with a count of one. The rearrangement joins TRBV7-8 to TRBJ1-5; TRBD1 might be the D (6 bases). Trimming cost V 7 bases and J 2 bases, with 9 bases left between them. The CDR3 consists of 13 residues. CDR1 and CDR2 from the germline V gene are SGHVS and FQNEAQ. The DNA of the CDR3 is TGTGCCAGCACCGAGGGGGGCAATCAGCCCCAGCATTTT. It yields the protein CASTEGGNQPQHF. The full variable domain, in which reference TRBV7-8 and TRBJ1-5 provide the parts outside the CDR3, is GAGVSQSPRYKVAKRGQDVALRCDPISGHVSLFWYQQALGQGPEFLTYFQNEAQLDKSGLPSDRFFAERPEGSVSTLKIQRTQQEDSAVYLCASTEGGNQPQHFGDGTRLSIL.

The chain joins TRBV25-1 to TRBJ1-1; TRBD1 matches at 12 bases. Trimming removed 3 bases from V and 6 bases from J; junction bases left unmatched: 5. CDR1 is MGHDK, CDR2 SYGVNS, per germline. There are 15 residues in the CDR3. CDR3: CASSDQGQGAPEAFF. DNA of the CDR3: TGTGCCAGCAGTGACCAGGGACAGGGGGCCCCTGAAGCTTTCTTT. Full variable domain (rest looked up from reference TRBV25-1 and TRBJ1-1): EADIYQTPRYLVIGTGKKITLECSQTMGHDKMYWYQQDPGMELHLIHYSYGVNSTEKGDLSSESTVSRIRTEHFPLTLESARPSHTSQYLCASSDQGQGAPEAFFGQGTRLTVV.

The table lists this clone with a count of one. The chain links TRBV9 to TRBJ2-2, with a possible D match to TRBD1 (5 bases). The V end lost 3 bases, the J end lost 7 bases, and 13 bases lay between the germline ends. The CDR3 contains 14 residues. CDR1 and CDR2 (germline): SGDLS, YYNGEE. The CDR3 loop is CASSARGGNGELFF. The CDR3 coding sequence is TGTGCCAGCAGCGCAAGGGGTGGTAACGGGGAGCTGTTTTTT.

The chain has TRBV6-5 and TRBJ2-7; D may be TRBD1 (6 bases). Germline-derived CDR1 and CDR2 are MNHEY and SVGAGI. The CDR3 consists of 14 residues. The V end lost 0 bases, the J end lost 5 bases, and 11 bases lay between the germline ends. CDR3 loop: CASSYSQGSHEQYF. As DNA, the CDR3 is TGTGCCAGCAGTTACTCTCAGGGGTCCCACGAGCAGTACTTC.

The chain combines TRBV24-1 with TRBJ2-1; 7 bases are a match to TRBD1. V lost 4 bases to trimming and J lost 3 bases; unmatched junction nucleotides: 5. This CDR3 region has 15 residues. CDR1 and CDR2 (germline): KGHDR, SFDVKD. The DNA of the CDR3 is TGTGCCACCAGTGAGAACAGGGGATTCTACAATGAGCAGTTCTTC. Protein product: CATSENRGFYNEQFF.

This clone was counted only a few times. CDR3 sequence: CASSRSYNEQFF. CDR3 in DNA: TGCGCCAGCAGCCGCTCCTACAATGAGCAGTTCTTC. This rearrangement joins TRBV5-1 to TRBJ2-1; D gene unclear. The CDR3 is 12 residues long. V was shortened by 4 bases and J by 0 bases, with 2 bases between the two germline ends. The germline V gene has CDR1 SGHRS and CDR2 YFSETQ.

The DNA of the CDR3 is TGTGCCAGTACTACTGACAGTTACAATGAGCAGTTCTTC. Translated: CASTTDSYNEQFF. The gene calls are TRBV19 and TRBJ2-1, with D possibly being TRBD1 (5 bases). Trimming pared 7 bases from V and 4 bases from J, leaving 11 bases between. The CDR3 spans 13 residues. Germline CDR1 is LNHDA and CDR2 is SQIVND (reference sequence).

The chain couples TRBV7-9 to TRBJ2-3, with D possibly being TRBD2 (6 bases). Trimming cost V 2 bases and J 5 bases, with 8 bases left between them. The CDR3 runs to 13 residues. Looked up from germline, CDR1 is SEHNR and CDR2 is FQNEAQ (reference sequence). The CDR3 spells CASSLWGEDTQYF. The CDR3 DNA reads as TGTGCCAGCAGCTTATGGGGGGAAGATACGCAGTATTTT. The entire variable domain, with the rest obtained from reference TRBV7-9 and TRBJ2-3, is as follows: DTGVSQNPRHKITKRGQNVTFRCDPISEHNRLYWYRQTLGQGPEFLTYFQNEAQLEKSRLLSDRFSAERPKGSFSTLEIQRTEQGDSAMYLCASSLWGEDTQYFGPGTRLTVL.

The rearrangement links TRBV5-4 to TRBJ2-7, with D perhaps matching TRBD2 (6 bases). Trimming removed 4 bases from V and 2 bases from J, with 16 bases in between. This CDR3 has 15 amino acids. Germline values: CDR1 SGHNT, CDR2 YYREEE (reference sequence). Here the CDR3 DNA reads TGTGCCAGCAGCCCGGGACTTTCCTCGCCCTACGAGCAGTACTTC. This codes for CASSPGLSSPYEQYF. Supplemented by reference TRBV5-4 and TRBJ2-7, the full variable domain reads ETGVTQSPTHLIKTRGQQVTLRCSSQSGHNTVSWYQQALGQGPQFIFQYYREEENGRGNFPPRFSGLQFPNYSSELNVNALELDDSALYLCASSPGLSSPYEQYFGPGTRLTVT.

The chain is built from TRBV7-2 and TRBJ1-1, with D possibly being TRBD1 (6 bases). The germline V gene encodes CDR1 SGHTA and CDR2 FQGNSA. The CDR3 contains 14 residues. V lost 1 base and J 2 bases, leaving 8 bases between the germline ends. The CDR3, as DNA: TGTGCCAGCAGCTTAGACAGGGCCAACACTGAAGCTTTCTTT. Its protein is CASSLDRANTEAFF.